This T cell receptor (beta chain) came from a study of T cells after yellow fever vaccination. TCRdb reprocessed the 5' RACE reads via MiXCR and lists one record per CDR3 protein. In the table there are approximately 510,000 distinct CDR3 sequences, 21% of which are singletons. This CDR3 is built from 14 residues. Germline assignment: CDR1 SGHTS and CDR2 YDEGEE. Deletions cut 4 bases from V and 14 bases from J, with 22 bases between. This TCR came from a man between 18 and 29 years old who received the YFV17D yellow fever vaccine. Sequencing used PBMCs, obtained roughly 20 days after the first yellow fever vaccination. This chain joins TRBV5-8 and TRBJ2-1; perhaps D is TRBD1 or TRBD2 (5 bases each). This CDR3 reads CASSRRDPSQREFF. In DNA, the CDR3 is TGTGCCAGCAGCCGTCGGGACCCCTCCCAGCGCGAGTTCTTC.